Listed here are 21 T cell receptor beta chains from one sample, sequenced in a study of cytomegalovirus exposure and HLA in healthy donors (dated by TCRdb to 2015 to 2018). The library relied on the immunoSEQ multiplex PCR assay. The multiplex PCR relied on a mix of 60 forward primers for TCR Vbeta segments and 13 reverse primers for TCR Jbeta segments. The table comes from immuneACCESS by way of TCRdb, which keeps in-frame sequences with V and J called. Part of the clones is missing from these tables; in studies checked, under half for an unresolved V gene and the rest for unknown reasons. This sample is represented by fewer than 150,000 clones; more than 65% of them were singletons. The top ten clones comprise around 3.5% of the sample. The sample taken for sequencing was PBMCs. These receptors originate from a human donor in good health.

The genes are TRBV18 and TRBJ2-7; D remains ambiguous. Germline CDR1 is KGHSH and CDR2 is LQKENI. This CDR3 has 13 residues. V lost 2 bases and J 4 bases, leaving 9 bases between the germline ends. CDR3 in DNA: TGTGCCAGCTCACCAGGATTGACTTACGAGCAGTACTTC. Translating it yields CASSPGLTYEQYF.

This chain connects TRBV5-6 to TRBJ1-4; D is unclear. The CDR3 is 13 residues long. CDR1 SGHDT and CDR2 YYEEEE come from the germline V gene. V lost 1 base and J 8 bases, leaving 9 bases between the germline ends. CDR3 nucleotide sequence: TGTGCCAGCAGCTTGCCACCGGGGGAAAAACTGTTTTTT. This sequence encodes CASSLPPGEKLFF.

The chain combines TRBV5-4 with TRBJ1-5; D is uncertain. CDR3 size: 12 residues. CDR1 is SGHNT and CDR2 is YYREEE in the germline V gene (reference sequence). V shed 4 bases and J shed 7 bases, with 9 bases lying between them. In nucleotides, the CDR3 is TGTGCCAGCAGCGTATCCGGGCAGCCCCAGCATTTT. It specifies CASSVSGQPQHF.

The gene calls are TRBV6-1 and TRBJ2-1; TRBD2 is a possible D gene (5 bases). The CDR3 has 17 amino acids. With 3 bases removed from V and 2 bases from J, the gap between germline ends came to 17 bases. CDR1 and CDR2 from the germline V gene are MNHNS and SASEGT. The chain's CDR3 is CASSDRAPRGTYNEQFF. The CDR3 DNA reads TGTGCCAGCAGTGACCGGGCCCCCCGAGGGACCTACAATGAGCAGTTCTTC.

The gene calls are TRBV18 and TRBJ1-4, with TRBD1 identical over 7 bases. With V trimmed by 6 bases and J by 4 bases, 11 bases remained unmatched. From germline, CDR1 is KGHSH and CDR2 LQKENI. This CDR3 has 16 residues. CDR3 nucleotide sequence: TGTGCCAGCTCCCCTACACAGGGGCCCTTTAATGAAAAACTGTTTTTT. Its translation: CASSPTQGPFNEKLFF.

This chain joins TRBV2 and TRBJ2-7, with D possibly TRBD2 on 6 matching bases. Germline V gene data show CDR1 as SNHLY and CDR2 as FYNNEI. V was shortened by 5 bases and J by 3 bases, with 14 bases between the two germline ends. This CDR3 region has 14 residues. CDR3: CASSSLGGGYEQYF. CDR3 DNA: TGTGCCAGCAGTTCGTTGGGGGGAGGCTACGAGCAGTACTTC.

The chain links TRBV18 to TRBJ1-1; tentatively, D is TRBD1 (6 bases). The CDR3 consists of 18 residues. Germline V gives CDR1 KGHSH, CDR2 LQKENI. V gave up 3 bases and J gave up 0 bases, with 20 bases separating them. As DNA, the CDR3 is TGTGCCAGCTCACCCCCCTCGGGGGCGGGGGGCATGAACACTGAAGCTTTCTTT. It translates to CASSPPSGAGGMNTEAFF.

CDR3 DNA: TGTGCCAGCAGGCATACTAGCGGGAGGGCGAACGGGGAGCTGTTTTTT. Residues: CASRHTSGRANGELFF. V and J are TRBV11-2 and TRBJ2-2; TRBD2 matches at 13 bases. The CDR3 runs 16 residues. The germline CDR1 and CDR2 sequences are SGHAT and FQNNGV. The V segment lost 6 bases and the J segment 7 bases; nucleotides outside the gene matches: 8.

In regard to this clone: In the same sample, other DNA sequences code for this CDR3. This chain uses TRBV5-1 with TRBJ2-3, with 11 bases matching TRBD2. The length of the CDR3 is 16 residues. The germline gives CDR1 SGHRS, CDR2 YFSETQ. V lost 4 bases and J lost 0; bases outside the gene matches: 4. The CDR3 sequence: CASSLGTSGSTDTQYF. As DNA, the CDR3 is TGCGCCAGCAGCCTCGGGACTAGCGGTAGCACAGATACGCAGTATTTT.

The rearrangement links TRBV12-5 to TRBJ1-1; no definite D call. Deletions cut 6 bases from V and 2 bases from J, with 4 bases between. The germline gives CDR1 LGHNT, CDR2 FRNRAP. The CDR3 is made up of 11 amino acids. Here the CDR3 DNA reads TGTGCTAGTGGATATAACACTGAAGCTTTCTTT. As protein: CASGYNTEAFF.

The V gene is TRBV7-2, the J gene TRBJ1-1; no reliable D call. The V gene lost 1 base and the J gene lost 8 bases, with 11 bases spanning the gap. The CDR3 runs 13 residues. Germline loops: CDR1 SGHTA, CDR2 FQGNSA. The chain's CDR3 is CASSLEGGGEAFF. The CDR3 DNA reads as TGTGCCAGCAGCTTAGAGGGTGGAGGGGAAGCTTTCTTT. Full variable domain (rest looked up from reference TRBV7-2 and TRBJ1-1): GAGVSQSPSNKVTEKGKDVELRCDPISGHTALYWYRQSLGQGLEFLIYFQGNSAPDKSGLPSDRFSAERTGGSVSTLTIQRTQQEDSAVYLCASSLEGGGEAFFGQGTRLTVV.

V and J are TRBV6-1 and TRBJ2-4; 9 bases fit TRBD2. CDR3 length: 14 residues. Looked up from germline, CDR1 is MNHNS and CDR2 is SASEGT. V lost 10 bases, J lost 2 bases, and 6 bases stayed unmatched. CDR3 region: CATVSGSTKNIQYF. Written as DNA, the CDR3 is TGTGCCACGGTTAGCGGGAGTACCAAAAACATTCAGTACTTC.

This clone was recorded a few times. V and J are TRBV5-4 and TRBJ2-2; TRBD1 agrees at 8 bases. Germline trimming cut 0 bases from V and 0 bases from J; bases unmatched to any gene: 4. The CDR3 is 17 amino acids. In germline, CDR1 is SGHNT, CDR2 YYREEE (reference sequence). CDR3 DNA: TGTGCCAGCAGCTTGGCTCGGACAGGGACGAACACCGGGGAGCTGTTTTTT. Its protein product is CASSLARTGTNTGELFF.

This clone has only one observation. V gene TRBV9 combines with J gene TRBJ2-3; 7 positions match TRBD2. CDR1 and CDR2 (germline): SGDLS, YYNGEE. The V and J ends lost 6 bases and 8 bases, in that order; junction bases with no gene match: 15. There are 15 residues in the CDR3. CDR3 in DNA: TGTGCCAGCACCCTCTCGGAGGGAGGGGTGGGTACGCAGTATTTT. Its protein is CASTLSEGGVGTQYF.

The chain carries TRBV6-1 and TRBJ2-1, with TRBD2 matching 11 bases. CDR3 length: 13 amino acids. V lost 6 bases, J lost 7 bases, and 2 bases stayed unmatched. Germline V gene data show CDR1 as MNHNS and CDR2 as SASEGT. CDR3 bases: TGTGCCAGCAGGGGACTAGCGGTAAATGAGCAGTTCTTC. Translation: CASRGLAVNEQFF.

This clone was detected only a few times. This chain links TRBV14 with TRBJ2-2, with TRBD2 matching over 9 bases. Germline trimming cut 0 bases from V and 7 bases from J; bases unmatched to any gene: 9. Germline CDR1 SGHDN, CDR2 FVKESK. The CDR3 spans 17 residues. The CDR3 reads CASSQDAAGGPGGELFF. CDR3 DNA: TGTGCCAGCAGCCAAGATGCGGCGGGAGGGCCGGGCGGGGAGCTGTTTTTT.

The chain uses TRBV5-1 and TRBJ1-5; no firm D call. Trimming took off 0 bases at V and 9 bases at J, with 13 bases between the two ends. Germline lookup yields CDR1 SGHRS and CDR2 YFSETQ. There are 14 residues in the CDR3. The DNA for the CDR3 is TGCGCCAGCAGCTTGGACGCTCAATCAGGGCCCCAGCATTTT. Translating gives CASSLDAQSGPQHF.

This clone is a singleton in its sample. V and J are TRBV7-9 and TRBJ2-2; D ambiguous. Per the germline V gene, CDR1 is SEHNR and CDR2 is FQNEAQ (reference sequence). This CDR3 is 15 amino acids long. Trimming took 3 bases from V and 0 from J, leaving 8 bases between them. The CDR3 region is CASSLFHTNTGELFF. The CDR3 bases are TGTGCCAGCAGCTTGTTTCACACGAACACCGGGGAGCTGTTTTTT.

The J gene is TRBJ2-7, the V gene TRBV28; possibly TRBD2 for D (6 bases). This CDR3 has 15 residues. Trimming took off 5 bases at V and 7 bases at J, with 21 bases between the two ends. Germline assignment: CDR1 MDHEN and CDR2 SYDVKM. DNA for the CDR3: TGTGCCAGCAGTCGCGGGACGGACCTGGGGGGAGAGCAGTACTTC. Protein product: CASSRGTDLGGEQYF.

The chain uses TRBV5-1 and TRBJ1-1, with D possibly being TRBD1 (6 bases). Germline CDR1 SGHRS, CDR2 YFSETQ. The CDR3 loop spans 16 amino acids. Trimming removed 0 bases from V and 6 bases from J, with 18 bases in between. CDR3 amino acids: CASSLDGQGTLSEAFF. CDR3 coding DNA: TGCGCCAGCAGCTTGGACGGCCAGGGGACCTTATCTGAAGCTTTCTTT.

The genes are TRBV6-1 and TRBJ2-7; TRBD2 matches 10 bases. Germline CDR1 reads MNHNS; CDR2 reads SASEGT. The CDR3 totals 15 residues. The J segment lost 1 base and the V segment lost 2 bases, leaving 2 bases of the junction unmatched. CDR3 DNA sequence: TGTGCCAGCAGTGAACTAGCGGGAGTTTCCTACGAGCAGTACTTC. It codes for CASSELAGVSYEQYF.